One and the same sample provided the 27 T cell receptor beta chains below, sequenced in a study of control samples from healthy donors and cancer patients. Only in-frame clones appear in the TCRdb table, and some are missing; sequencing was by immunoSEQ multiplex PCR. Among approximately 140,000 clones listed, roughly 89% were seen once. Sequencing was done on a sample of PBMCs. The receptor set was obtained from a man aged 45-60 years with head and neck cancer.

V gene TRBV10-1 combines with J gene TRBJ1-1; D is unclear. The CDR3 is 13 amino acids. Germline V lookup: CDR1 WNHNN, CDR2 SYGVQD (reference sequence). V was trimmed by 4 bases and J by 11 bases, leaving 17 bases between them. CDR3 protein: CASSGPGLNEAFF. The DNA for the CDR3 is TGCGCCAGCAGTGGTCCCGGACTAAACGAGGCTTTCTTT.

This clone was detected only a few times. The rearrangement links TRBV5-1 to TRBJ1-4, with D tentatively TRBD1 (6 bases). There are 16 residues in the CDR3. The V gene's germline CDR1 is SGHRS and CDR2 YFSETQ. V lost 4 bases and J 9 bases, leaving 22 bases between the germline ends. In DNA, the CDR3 is TGCGCCAGCAGCCCCGGGGGGCAGGGTCTAATGAAAAAACTGTTTTTT. Protein: CASSPGGQGLMKKLFF.

This clone was picked up one time. V usage is TRBV27 and J usage is TRBJ2-7; no clear D gene. The CDR3 spans 15 residues. The V gene's germline CDR1 is MNHEY and CDR2 SMNVEV (reference sequence). Trimming removed 0 bases at V and 4 bases at J, with 13 bases between. CDR3 protein: CASSLSVSPVYEQYF. The DNA of the CDR3 is TGTGCCAGCAGTTTATCGGTTTCCCCGGTTTACGAGCAGTACTTC.

This sequence joins TRBV9 and TRBJ2-3; 12 positions agree with TRBD2. Germline V CDR1 and CDR2: SGDLS, YYNGEE. The CDR3 runs 18 residues. The J segment lost 3 bases and the V segment lost 3 bases, leaving 11 bases of the junction unmatched. The CDR3 protein is CASSARTSGTLMTDTQYF. CDR3 coding DNA: TGTGCCAGCAGCGCCCGGACTAGCGGGACACTCATGACAGATACGCAGTATTTT.

This rearrangement joins TRBV6-5 to TRBJ2-3; 9 bases are shared with TRBD2. The V gene end was trimmed by 2 bases and the J gene end by 2 bases; junction bases not matched to a gene: 5. The germline V gene encodes CDR1 MNHEY and CDR2 SVGAGI. This CDR3 has 16 residues. The CDR3 region has the DNA TGTGCCAGCAGTTACGGGTCTAGCGGGAACACAGATACGCAGTATTTT. The encoded protein is CASSYGSSGNTDTQYF.

This chain joins TRBV5-1 and TRBJ2-7, with a possible D match to TRBD1 (6 bases). Looked up from germline, CDR1 is SGHRS and CDR2 is YFSETQ. The ends were cut back, 0 bases at V and 3 bases at J, with 7 bases in the middle. The CDR3 totals 13 residues. Here the CDR3 reads CASSLDRDYEQYF. CDR3 bases: TGCGCCAGCAGCTTGGACAGGGACTACGAGCAGTACTTC.

This clone has just a few counts. V is TRBV3-1 (or the pseudogene TRBV3-2) and J is TRBJ2-5; TRBD2 matches 7 bases. V gave up 0 bases and J gave up 5 bases; unmatched junction bases: 6. CDR1 and CDR2 from the germline V gene are LGHDT and YNNKEL (reference sequence). This CDR3 is 15 amino acids long. The CDR3 bases are TGTGCCAGCAGCCAAGATTCGAGGGGAGGGGAGACCCAGTACTTC. Translated, it gives CASSQDSRGGETQYF.

This chain joins TRBV19 and TRBJ2-1, with TRBD2 identical over 8 bases. This CDR3 region has 16 residues. J gave up 8 bases and V 3 bases, and 12 bases lay outside the gene matches. Germline lookup yields CDR1 LNHDA and CDR2 SQIVND (reference sequence). CDR3 residues: CASSIQPGLGYHEQFF. For the CDR3, the DNA is TGTGCCAGTAGTATCCAACCGGGACTAGGATACCATGAGCAGTTCTTC.

This chain connects TRBV10-3 to TRBJ2-7; no clear D gene. Germline CDR1 is ENHRY and CDR2 is SYGVKD. The CDR3 contains 13 residues. V lost 4 bases and J 1 base, leaving 8 bases between the germline ends. The CDR3 DNA reads as TGTGCCATCAGTGGACAAGCATCCTACGAGCAGTACTTC. Its translation: CAISGQASYEQYF.

V and J are TRBV5-5 and TRBJ2-7; the D is unclear. The germline V and J ends were trimmed by 1 base and 2 bases, with 19 bases remaining between them. Germline V gene lookup returns CDR1 SGHKS and CDR2 YYEKEE (reference sequence). The CDR3 length is 17 residues. In nucleotides, the CDR3 is TGTGCCAGCAGCTTGTTAATATCTAGGACCGAGACCTACGAGCAGTACTTC. It is translated as CASSLLISRTETYEQYF.

The chain links TRBV25-1 to TRBJ2-5, with 7 bases identical to TRBD1. The CDR3 length is 13 residues. Unmatched junction bases numbered 8, after V lost 6 bases and J lost 7 bases. Germline CDR1 MGHDK, CDR2 SYGVNS. CDR3 sequence (DNA): TGTGCCAGCAGCGACAGGGTTTGGGGGACCCAGTACTTC. This gives the protein CASSDRVWGTQYF.

This chain links TRBV27 with TRBJ2-1; a weak D match, TRBD2 (6 bases). V was shortened by 8 bases and J by 4 bases, with 12 bases between the two germline ends. The length of the CDR3 is 13 residues. In germline, CDR1 is MNHEY, CDR2 SMNVEV (reference sequence). In DNA form, the CDR3 reads TGTGCCAGCCCTTCGGGGGAGTACAATGAGCAGTTCTTC. This gives the protein CASPSGEYNEQFF.

This clone occurred once. The CDR3 nucleotides read TGTGCCAGCAGCCAAAGCGGGGCGTACTACGAGCAGTACTTC. Amino acid sequence: CASSQSGAYYEQYF. J is TRBJ2-7 and V is TRBV14; 7 bases fit TRBD2. The CDR3 loop spans 14 amino acids. The V and J ends lost 2 bases and 3 bases, in that order; junction bases with no gene match: 4. Per germline, CDR1 SGHDN and CDR2 FVKESK. Full variable domain (remainder filled in from reference TRBV14 and TRBJ2-7): EAGVTQFPSHSVIEKGQTVTLRCDPISGHDNLYWYRRVMGKEIKFLLHFVKESKQDESGMPNNRFLAERTGGTYSTLKVQPAELEDSGVYFCASSQSGAYYEQYFGPGTRLTVT.

J is TRBJ2-3 and V is TRBV27, with D possibly being TRBD2 (6 bases). V was clipped by 5 bases and J by 0 bases, with 21 bases between them. The germline V gene encodes CDR1 MNHEY and CDR2 SMNVEV (reference sequence). This CDR3 is built from 18 residues. CDR3 residues: CASSPRFSGTTSTDTQYF. The CDR3 DNA reads as TGTGCCAGCAGTCCCCGGTTTAGCGGAACGACCAGCACAGATACGCAGTATTTT.

The chain is built from TRBV24-1 and TRBJ1-1, with TRBD1 matching over 7 bases. The J segment lost 3 bases and the V segment lost 8 bases, leaving 14 bases of the junction unmatched. The length of the CDR3 is 16 residues. The germline V gene encodes CDR1 KGHDR and CDR2 SFDVKD. The chain's CDR3 is CATTDGDRNNYTEAFF. As DNA, the CDR3 is TGTGCCACCACCGATGGGGACAGAAATAATTACACTGAAGCTTTCTTT.

V and J are TRBV10-3 and TRBJ2-3, with 12 nucleotides matching TRBD2. The V segment lost 6 bases and the J segment 5 bases; nucleotides outside the gene matches: 3. The CDR3 consists of 14 residues. The germline gives CDR1 ENHRY, CDR2 SYGVKD. The CDR3 DNA reads TGTGCCATCAGAGCTAGCGGGGGGGGAGATACGCAGTATTTT. This encodes CAIRASGGGDTQYF.

The chain joins TRBV27 to TRBJ2-7; 8 bases are shared with TRBD2. Trimming at V came to 8 bases and at J to 5 bases, leaving 11 bases not matched to a gene. The germline V gene encodes CDR1 MNHEY and CDR2 SMNVEV (reference sequence). CDR3 length: 14 amino acids. The DNA for the CDR3 is TGTGCCAGCTCCCCCAGCGGGAGCCCCCACGAGCAGTACTTC. Translating it yields CASSPSGSPHEQYF.

This sequence joins TRBV5-1 and TRBJ2-1; 10 bases are a match to TRBD2. Unmatched junction bases numbered 5, after V lost 1 base and J lost 7 bases. CDR1 is SGHRS, CDR2 YFSETQ, per germline. This CDR3 region has 15 residues. CDR3 sequence: CASSLSASGGNEQFF. CDR3 bases: TGCGCCAGCAGCTTGTCGGCTAGCGGGGGTAATGAGCAGTTCTTC.

About this clone: One junction end disagrees with the germline gene, perhaps due to a read error. This specimen includes other DNA sequences encoding the same CDR3. The CDR3 spells CASSLAGAKNIQYF. Here the CDR3 DNA reads TGCGCCAGCAGCTTAGCCGGGGCCAAAAACATTCAGTACTTC. The chain recombines TRBV7-9 with TRBJ2-4; D ambiguous. The germline CDR1 and CDR2 sequences are SEHNR and FQNEAQ (reference sequence). The CDR3 extends over 14 amino acids.

This clone has a count of ten or more. This chain joins TRBV5-1 and TRBJ2-7, with TRBD2 identical over 13 bases. With V trimmed by 4 bases and J by 7 bases, 8 bases remained unmatched. The germline CDR1 and CDR2 sequences are SGHRS and YFSETQ. The CDR3 runs to 15 residues. CDR3 loop: CASSPGTSGTKEQYF. The CDR3 nucleotides read TGCGCCAGCAGCCCCGGGACTAGCGGGACGAAGGAGCAGTACTTC. The complete variable domain, with remaining parts taken from reference TRBV5-1 and TRBJ2-7, reads KAGVTQTPRYLIKTRGQQVTLSCSPISGHRSVSWYQQTPGQGLQFLFEYFSETQRNKGNFPGRFSGRQFSNSRSEMNVSTLELGDSALYLCASSPGTSGTKEQYFGPGTRLTVT.

The rearrangement links TRBV6-5 to TRBJ1-2; TRBD1 agrees at 9 bases. Germline V lookup: CDR1 MNHEY, CDR2 SVGAGI. The CDR3 runs 15 residues. J gave up 8 bases and V 7 bases, and 14 bases lay outside the gene matches. The CDR3: CASTRTGQGMYGYTF. In DNA form, the CDR3 reads TGTGCCAGCACCCGAACTGGACAGGGGATGTACGGCTACACCTTC.

This clone was seen a handful of times. The chain uses TRBV3-1 (or the pseudogene TRBV3-2) and TRBJ2-2; 15 nucleotides agree with TRBD2. There are 19 residues in the CDR3. Trimming removed 1 base from V and 6 bases from J; junction bases left unmatched: 9. Germline CDR1 reads LGHDT; CDR2 reads YNNKEL (reference sequence). This CDR3 reads CASSQVPGLAGGGSGELFF. CDR3 coding DNA: TGTGCCAGCAGCCAAGTCCCGGGACTAGCGGGAGGAGGCTCCGGGGAGCTGTTTTTT.

The chain joins TRBV6-2 or TRBV6-3 to TRBJ2-2; D ambiguous. The length of the CDR3 is 14 residues. Deletions cut 4 bases from V and 1 base from J, with 7 bases between. Looked up from germline, CDR1 is MNHEY and CDR2 is SVGEGT. The CDR3 spells CASSSTGNTGELFF. The CDR3 DNA sequence: TGTGCCAGCAGTTCGACTGGGAACACCGGGGAGCTGTTTTTT.

The CDR3 bases are TGTGCCAGCAGGACCCTCGGCCCTCTGTTTTTT. This translates into CASRTLGPLFF. The genes are TRBV2 and TRBJ1-4; no reliable D call. Germline V gene sequence: CDR1 SNHLY, CDR2 FYNNEI. The CDR3 extends over 11 amino acids. V dropped 6 bases and J dropped 14 bases, with 13 bases sitting between them.

V gene TRBV5-1 combines with J gene TRBJ2-3; maybe TRBD1 (6 bases). Germline CDR1 and CDR2: SGHRS and YFSETQ. This CDR3 has 14 amino acids. V was pared by 5 bases and J by 3 bases, with 13 bases between. In nucleotides, the CDR3 is TGCGCCAGCAGGAAGGACAGCCTAACAGATACGCAGTATTTT. Amino acid sequence: CASRKDSLTDTQYF.

This sequence joins TRBV9 and TRBJ1-2; D uncertain. CDR1 is SGDLS, CDR2 YYNGEE, per germline. The CDR3 consists of 16 residues. Trimming pared 0 bases from V and 7 bases from J, leaving 19 bases between. The CDR3 DNA reads as TGTGCCAGCAGCGTAGTGGCAGAATGGCAATCGGGTGGCTACACCTTC. Translated, it gives CASSVVAEWQSGGYTF.

As to this clone: A read error may produce the germline difference seen at one junction end. The chain joins TRBV28 to TRBJ2-7, with 9 bases that match TRBD1. The germline gives CDR1 MDHEN, CDR2 SYDVKM. The CDR3 consists of 13 residues. CDR3 DNA sequence: TGTGCCAGCACTTTACAGGGGGCACACGAGCAGTACTTC. This codes for CASTLQGAHEQYF.